This T cell receptor (beta chain) was documented in a study of neurological immune-mediated disorders. TCRdb used MiXCR to reprocess the 5' RACE reads, holding one entry per CDR3 protein. In the table there are 70,000 or so distinct CDR3 sequences, about 3% of which are singletons. Per the germline V gene, CDR1 is SEHNR and CDR2 is FQNEAQ (reference sequence). The CDR3 covers 14 residues. Trimming removed 5 bases at V and 3 bases at J, with 13 bases between. This clonotype was observed at least ten times. The receptor's source is a woman aged 45 to 65 with multiple sclerosis. J is TRBJ2-5 and V is TRBV7-9; the D gene is possibly TRBD1 (6 bases). Sequencing was performed on PBMCs. CDR3 nucleotides: TGTGCCAGCAGCCTTCGGACAGCAAAAGAGACCCAGTACTTC. It encodes CASSLRTAKETQYF.